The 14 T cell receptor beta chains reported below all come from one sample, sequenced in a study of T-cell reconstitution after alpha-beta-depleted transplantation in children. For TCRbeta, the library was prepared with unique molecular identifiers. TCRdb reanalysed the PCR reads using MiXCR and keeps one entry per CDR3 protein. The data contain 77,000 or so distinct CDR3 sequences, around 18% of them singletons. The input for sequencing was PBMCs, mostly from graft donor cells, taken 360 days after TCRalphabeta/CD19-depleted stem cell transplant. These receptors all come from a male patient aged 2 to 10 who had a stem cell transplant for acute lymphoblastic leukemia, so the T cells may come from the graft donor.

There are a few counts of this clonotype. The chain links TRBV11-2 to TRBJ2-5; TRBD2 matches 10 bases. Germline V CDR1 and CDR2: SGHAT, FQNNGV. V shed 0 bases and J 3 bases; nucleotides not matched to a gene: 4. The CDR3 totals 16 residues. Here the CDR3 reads CASSLEGLAGEETQYF. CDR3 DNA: TGTGCCAGCAGCTTAGAAGGCCTAGCGGGAGAAGAGACCCAGTACTTC.

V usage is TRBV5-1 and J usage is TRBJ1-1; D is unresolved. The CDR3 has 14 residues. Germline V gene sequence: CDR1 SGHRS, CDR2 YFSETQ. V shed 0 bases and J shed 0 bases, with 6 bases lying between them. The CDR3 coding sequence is TGCGCCAGCAGCTTGGTTGCGATGAACACTGAAGCTTTCTTT. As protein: CASSLVAMNTEAFF. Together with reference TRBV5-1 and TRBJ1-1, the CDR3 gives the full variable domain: KAGVTQTPRYLIKTRGQQVTLSCSPISGHRSVSWYQQTPGQGLQFLFEYFSETQRNKGNFPGRFSGRQFSNSRSEMNVSTLELGDSALYLCASSLVAMNTEAFFGQGTRLTVV.

The CDR3 here is CASSLARLAGGPYEQYF. The CDR3, as DNA: TGCGCCAGCAGCTTGGCAAGACTAGCGGGAGGGCCCTACGAGCAGTACTTC. The chain has TRBV5-1 and TRBJ2-7; 14 nucleotides line up with TRBD2. V dropped 0 bases and J dropped 2; count of bases not matched to a gene: 4. The CDR3 has 17 residues. In germline, CDR1 is SGHRS, CDR2 YFSETQ.

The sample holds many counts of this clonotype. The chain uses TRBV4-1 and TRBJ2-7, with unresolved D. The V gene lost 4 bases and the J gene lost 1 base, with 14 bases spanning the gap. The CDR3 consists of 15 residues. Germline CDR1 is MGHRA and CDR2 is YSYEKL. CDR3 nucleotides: TGCGCCAGCAGCCGACCGGGCCTCGAGTCCTACGAGCAGTACTTC. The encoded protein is CASSRPGLESYEQYF.

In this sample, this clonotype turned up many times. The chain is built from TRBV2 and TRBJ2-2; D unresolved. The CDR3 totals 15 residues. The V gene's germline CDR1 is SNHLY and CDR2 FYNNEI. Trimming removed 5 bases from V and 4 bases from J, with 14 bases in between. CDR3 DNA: TGTGCCAGCAGTTGGACCTTTTCGGGCACCGGGGAGCTGTTTTTT. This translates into CASSWTFSGTGELFF.

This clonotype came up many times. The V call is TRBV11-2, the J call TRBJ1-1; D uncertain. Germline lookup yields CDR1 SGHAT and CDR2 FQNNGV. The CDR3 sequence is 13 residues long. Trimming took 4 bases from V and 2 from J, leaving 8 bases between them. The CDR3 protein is CASSSGPNTEAFF. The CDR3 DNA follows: TGTGCCAGCAGCTCCGGGCCCAACACTGAAGCTTTCTTT. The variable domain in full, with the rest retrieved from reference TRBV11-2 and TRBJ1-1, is EAGVAQSPRYKIIEKRQSVAFWCNPISGHATLYWYQQILGQGPKLLIQFQNNGVVDDSQLPKDRFSAERLKGVDSTLKIQPAKLEDSAVYLCASSSGPNTEAFFGQGTRLTVV.

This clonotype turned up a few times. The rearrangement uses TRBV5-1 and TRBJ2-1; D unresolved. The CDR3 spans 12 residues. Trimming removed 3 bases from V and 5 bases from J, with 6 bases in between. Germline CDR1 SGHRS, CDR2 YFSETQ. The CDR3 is CASSWADNEQFF. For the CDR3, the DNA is TGCGCCAGCAGCTGGGCAGACAATGAGCAGTTCTTC.

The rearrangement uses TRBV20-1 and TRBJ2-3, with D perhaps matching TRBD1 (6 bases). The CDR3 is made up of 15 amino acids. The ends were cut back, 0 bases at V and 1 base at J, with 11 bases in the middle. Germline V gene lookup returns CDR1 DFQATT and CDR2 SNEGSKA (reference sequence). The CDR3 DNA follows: TGCAGTGCTAGAGATTGGGGGCGGGGCACAGATACGCAGTATTTT. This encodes CSARDWGRGTDTQYF.

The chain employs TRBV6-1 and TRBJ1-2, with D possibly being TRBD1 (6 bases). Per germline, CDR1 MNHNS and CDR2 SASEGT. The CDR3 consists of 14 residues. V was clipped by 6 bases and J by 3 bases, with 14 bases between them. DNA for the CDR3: TGTGCCAGCAGGCGTACAGGGAACGACTATGGCTACACCTTC. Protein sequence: CASRRTGNDYGYTF.

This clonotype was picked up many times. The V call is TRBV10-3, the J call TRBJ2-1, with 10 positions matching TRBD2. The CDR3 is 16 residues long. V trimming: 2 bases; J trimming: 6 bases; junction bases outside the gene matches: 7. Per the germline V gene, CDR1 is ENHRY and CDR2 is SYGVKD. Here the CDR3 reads CAISENRAGGRNEQFF. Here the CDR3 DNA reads TGTGCCATCAGTGAGAATAGAGCGGGAGGGCGCAATGAGCAGTTCTTC.

CDR3 in DNA: TGTGCCAGCAGTCCGCTCCGGGACCGTAACAATGAGCAGTTCTTC. Its protein product is CASSPLRDRNNEQFF. The V gene is TRBV27, the J gene TRBJ2-1; TRBD1 or TRBD2 may be the D gene (5 bases each). The CDR3 covers 15 residues. CDR1 MNHEY and CDR2 SMNVEV come from the germline V gene (reference sequence). The V end was cut by 5 bases, the J end by 5 bases, with 16 bases between.

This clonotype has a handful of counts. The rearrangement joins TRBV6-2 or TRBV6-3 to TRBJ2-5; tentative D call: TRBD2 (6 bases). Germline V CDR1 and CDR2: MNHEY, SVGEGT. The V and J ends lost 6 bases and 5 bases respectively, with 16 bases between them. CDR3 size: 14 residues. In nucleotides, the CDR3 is TGTGCCAGCAGGCCGGAGGGCCTTTTGGAGACCCAGTACTTC. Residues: CASRPEGLLETQYF.

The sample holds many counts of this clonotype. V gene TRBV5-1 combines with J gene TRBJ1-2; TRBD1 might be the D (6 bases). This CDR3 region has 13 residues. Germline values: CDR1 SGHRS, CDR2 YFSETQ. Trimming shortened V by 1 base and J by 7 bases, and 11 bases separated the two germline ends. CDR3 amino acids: CASSLTGGAGYTF. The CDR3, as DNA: TGCGCCAGCAGCTTGACCGGGGGCGCTGGCTACACCTTC.

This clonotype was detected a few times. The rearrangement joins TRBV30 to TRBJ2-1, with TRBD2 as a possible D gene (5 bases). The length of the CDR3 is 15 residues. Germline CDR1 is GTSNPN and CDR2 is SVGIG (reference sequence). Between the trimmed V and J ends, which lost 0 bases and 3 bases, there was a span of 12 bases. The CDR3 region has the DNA TGTGCCTGGAGTGTACGAGGACTGCTCTACAATGAGCAGTTCTTC. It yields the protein CAWSVRGLLYNEQFF.